Below, 15 T cell receptor beta chains from the same sample are listed, as sequenced in a study of CD8 T cells in Susac syndrome. After extraction with the RNeasy kit, about 0.5 to 1 ug of the RNA was reverse transcribed using random hexamers. TCRdb fed the immunoSEQ multiplex PCR reads into MiXCR, producing one record per CDR3 protein. The sample lists about 150,000 distinct CDR3 sequences, 85% to 95% occurring once. Specimen: CD4+ T cells from PBMCs. These receptor sequences come from a human donor with Susac syndrome.

This rearrangement joins TRBV4-2 to TRBJ2-5; D is unresolved. The V and J ends lost 0 bases and 4 bases respectively, with 15 bases between them. The CDR3 consists of 16 residues. Germline V gene lookup returns CDR1 LGHNA and CDR2 YNFKEQ. CDR3 residues: CASSQDRADLRETQYF. In nucleotides, the CDR3 is TGTGCCAGCAGCCAAGATCGGGCAGACCTACGAGAGACCCAGTACTTC.

The rearrangement links TRBV3-1 to TRBJ1-4, with 11 bases fitting TRBD1. This CDR3 has 16 residues. CDR1 LGHDT and CDR2 YNNKEL come from the germline V gene (reference sequence). V shed 1 base, J shed 8 bases, and the junction held 6 bases outside the gene matches. Written as DNA, the CDR3 is TGTGCCAGCAGCCAAGCTCGGGACAGGGGGAGAGAAAAACTGTTTTTT. Protein: CASSQARDRGREKLFF.

The gene calls are TRBV6-6 and TRBJ1-3; D may be TRBD1 (5 bases). Germline V gene data show CDR1 as MNHNY and CDR2 as SVGAGI (reference sequence). The CDR3 has 15 residues. V gave up 0 bases and J gave up 4 bases, with 10 bases separating them. CDR3 sequence: CASSYSGQGGNTIYF. DNA of the CDR3: TGTGCCAGCAGTTACTCGGGGCAGGGAGGAAACACCATATATTTT.

The gene calls are TRBV3-1 and TRBJ1-2; no definite D call. There are 12 residues in the CDR3. V lost 5 bases, J lost 8 bases, and 12 bases lay in between. Germline CDR1 reads LGHDT; CDR2 reads YNNKEL (reference sequence). CDR3 coding DNA: TGTGCCAGCAGCTCGGCCCAGTGGGGCTACACCTTC. Translation: CASSSAQWGYTF.

The chain recombines TRBV29-1 with TRBJ1-1, with TRBD1 identical over 7 bases. The CDR3 runs 14 residues. V was clipped by 4 bases and J by 0 bases; unmatched bases: 5. Germline assignment: CDR1 SQVTM and CDR2 ANQGSEA. Here the CDR3 DNA reads TGCAGCGTTGCCGCCGGGACAGTGAACACTGAAGCTTTCTTT. Amino acids: CSVAAGTVNTEAFF.

This chain uses TRBV6-5 with TRBJ1-4, with 8 bases aligning to TRBD1. J gave up 7 bases and V 6 bases, and 4 bases lay outside the gene matches. There are 13 residues in the CDR3. CDR1 is MNHEY and CDR2 is SVGAGI in the germline V gene. The CDR3 nucleotides read TGTGCCAGCAGAAAACAGGGGGGTGAAAAACTGTTTTTT. Its translation is CASRKQGGEKLFF.

The chain recombines TRBV12-3 or TRBV12-4 with TRBJ1-5; possible D gene TRBD1, 5 bases. This CDR3 contains 15 residues. Trimming left V 6 bases short and J 5 bases short, with 17 bases between. DNA for the CDR3: TGTGCCAGCAGATCCGGGGCCACATCTTATCAGCCCCAGCATTTT. It codes for CASRSGATSYQPQHF.

The CDR3: CASSLAAYPYEQYF. As DNA, the CDR3 is TGTGCCAGCAGTTTGGCAGCGTACCCCTACGAGCAGTACTTC. The chain uses TRBV12-3 or TRBV12-4 and TRBJ2-7; unclear D gene. Trimming took 3 bases from V and 2 from J, leaving 11 bases between them. The length of the CDR3 is 14 residues.

V and J are TRBV4-1 and TRBJ2-5; D is possibly TRBD1 (6 bases). The V and J ends lost 3 bases and 2 bases respectively, with 10 bases between them. The CDR3 loop spans 14 amino acids. Germline values: CDR1 MGHRA, CDR2 YSYEKL. DNA of the CDR3: TGCGCCAGCAGCCAGGGGGACACTCAAGAGACCCAGTACTTC. It yields the protein CASSQGDTQETQYF.

The chain is built from TRBV9 and TRBJ2-1; 12 bases map to TRBD2. Germline CDR1 reads SGDLS; CDR2 reads YYNGEE. The junction had 8 bases not matched to a gene; V was cut back by 0 bases and J by 7 bases. The CDR3 totals 17 residues. CDR3 nucleotides: TGTGCCAGCAGCGTAGACCCTAGCGGGGGGGCCTTAAATGAGCAGTTCTTC. This translates into CASSVDPSGGALNEQFF.

This sequence joins TRBV27 and TRBJ2-5; perhaps TRBD2 as D (5 bases). Germline values: CDR1 MNHEY, CDR2 SMNVEV (reference sequence). The CDR3 sequence is 15 residues long. The germline V and J ends were trimmed by 0 bases and 0 bases, with 8 bases remaining between them. CDR3 sequence reads: CASSLSTSYQETQYF. CDR3 coding DNA: TGTGCCAGCAGTTTATCTACTAGTTACCAAGAGACCCAGTACTTC.

The gene calls are TRBV15 and TRBJ2-5; 9 bases are shared with TRBD1. The junction had 8 bases not matched to a gene; V was cut back by 1 base and J by 5 bases. This CDR3 comprises 16 residues. Germline values: CDR1 LNHNV, CDR2 YYDKDF (reference sequence). The CDR3: CATSRGGTGGLETQYF. CDR3 nucleotide sequence: TGTGCCACCAGCAGAGGCGGAACAGGGGGCTTGGAGACCCAGTACTTC. Using reference TRBV15 and TRBJ2-5 for the parts outside the CDR3, the full variable domain is DAMVIQNPRYQVTQFGKPVTLSCSQTLNHNVMYWYQQKSSQAPKLLFHYYDKDFNNEADTPDNFQSRRPNTSFCFLDIRSPGLGDTAMYLCATSRGGTGGLETQYFGPGTRLLVL.

This rearrangement joins TRBV11-1 to TRBJ1-6, with 10 nucleotides matching TRBD1. The CDR3 has 16 amino acids. Looked up from germline, CDR1 is SGHAT and CDR2 is FQDESV (reference sequence). After removal of 2 bases from V and 7 bases from J, the junction contained 5 bases not matched to a gene. CDR3 sequence reads: CASSLRQGAFNSPLHF. The CDR3 nucleotides read TGTGCCAGCAGCTTACGACAGGGGGCTTTCAATTCACCCCTCCACTTT.

The chain recombines TRBV28 with TRBJ1-1; D may be TRBD1 (6 bases). The CDR3 covers 12 residues. V lost 3 bases to trimming and J lost 10 bases, with 12 bases between them. Per the germline V gene, CDR1 is MDHEN and CDR2 is SYDVKM. CDR3 nucleotides: TGTGCCAGCAGTTTGGAGACAGGAGGAGCTTTCTTT. Amino acids: CASSLETGGAFF.

This rearrangement joins TRBV29-1 to TRBJ2-4; D gene uncertain. With 1 base removed from V and 8 bases from J, the gap between germline ends came to 9 bases. CDR3 length equals 12 residues. Germline V lookup: CDR1 SQVTM, CDR2 ANQGSEA. The DNA for the CDR3 is TGCAGCGTTGAAGGGGAAAGGGACATTCAGTACTTC. It yields the protein CSVEGERDIQYF.